Presented here are 25 T cell receptor beta chains from one specimen sequenced in a study of blood T cell repertoires in COVID-19. Clones were read by immunoSEQ multiplex PCR, and TCRdb kept only the in-frame ones, dropping some. The sample yields over 120,000 clones, about 87% seen once. The specimen was peripheral blood. The receptors derive from a woman aged 45-65 years with acute or convalescent COVID-19.

This chain joins TRBV7-9 and TRBJ2-1; D is possibly TRBD2 (5 bases). This CDR3 has 17 amino acids. CDR1 is SEHNR and CDR2 is FQNEAQ in the germline V gene (reference sequence). V was shortened by 3 bases and J by 7 bases, with 22 bases between the two germline ends. As DNA, the CDR3 is TGTGCCAGCAGCTTTCTCGGGGAACCTCTCCCCGGGAATGAGCAGTTCTTC. This gives the protein CASSFLGEPLPGNEQFF.

The chain joins TRBV7-2 to TRBJ2-5; perhaps TRBD1 as D (5 bases). V shed 4 bases and J shed 4 bases, with 13 bases lying between them. The CDR3 is 14 residues long. The germline V gene encodes CDR1 SGHTA and CDR2 FQGNSA. DNA of the CDR3: TGTGCCAGCAGCTCCCAGCCCAGGGCAGAGACCCAGTACTTC. It specifies CASSSQPRAETQYF.

CDR3 bases: TGTGCCAGCAGCTGGACAGGGGTCAATCAGCCCCAGCATTTT. Its protein is CASSWTGVNQPQHF. The V gene is TRBV6-5, the J gene TRBJ1-5, with TRBD1 matching 9 bases. V was pared by 6 bases and J by 3 bases, with 3 bases of the junction left unmatched. The CDR3 consists of 14 residues. Looked up from germline, CDR1 is MNHEY and CDR2 is SVGAGI.

The sample holds a few counts of this clone. The J gene is TRBJ1-1, the V gene TRBV6-5; no reliable D call. Trimming cost V 2 bases and J 1 base, with 2 bases left between them. Germline V lookup: CDR1 MNHEY, CDR2 SVGAGI. This CDR3 region has 12 residues. The CDR3 nucleotides are TGTGCCAGCAGTTACCAGAACACTGAAGCTTTCTTT. Translated: CASSYQNTEAFF.

This clone was recorded once. The chain recombines TRBV3-1 (or the pseudogene TRBV3-2) with TRBJ1-2; D perhaps matches TRBD1 (6 bases). V was pared by 3 bases and J by 4 bases, with 15 bases between. In germline, CDR1 is LGHDT, CDR2 YNNKEL (reference sequence). The CDR3 has 15 residues. DNA of the CDR3: TGTGCCAGCAGCCAGACGGGGGGCAGGGGCTATGGCTACACCTTC. This sequence encodes CASSQTGGRGYGYTF.

This rearrangement joins TRBV5-4 to TRBJ2-7; maybe TRBD2 (7 bases). Trimming removed 0 bases from V and 3 bases from J, with 16 bases in between. Germline V gene sequence: CDR1 SGHNT, CDR2 YYREEE (reference sequence). The CDR3 consists of 16 residues. The CDR3 DNA reads TGTGCCAGCAGCTTGGCGGCCGGGGGGCCTAACTACGAGCAGTACTTC. Translation: CASSLAAGGPNYEQYF.

This clone was detected only a few times. The chain joins TRBV2 to TRBJ2-2, with a possible D match to TRBD1 (5 bases). CDR3 length: 14 residues. Germline assignment: CDR1 SNHLY and CDR2 FYNNEI. Trimming took off 4 bases at V and 6 bases at J, with 12 bases between the two ends. This CDR3 reads CASSGMGLAGELFF. The CDR3 DNA sequence: TGTGCCAGCAGTGGTATGGGGCTGGCCGGGGAGCTGTTTTTT.

The chain employs TRBV5-5 and TRBJ1-2; D gene ambiguous. Trimming removed 4 bases at V and 4 bases at J, with 14 bases between. CDR1 and CDR2 (germline): SGHKS, YYEKEE (reference sequence). This CDR3 has 14 residues. CDR3 sequence: CASSALPEAYGYTF. The CDR3 coding sequence is TGTGCCAGCAGCGCACTGCCGGAGGCCTATGGCTACACCTTC.

The chain is built from TRBV21-1 and TRBJ1-2. TRBV21-1 is reported as a pseudogene. The CDR3 is made up of 12 amino acids. CDR3 in DNA: TGTGCCCCCCAGTCGGGGGTGGCTGGCTACACCTTC. It is translated as CAPQSGVAGYTF.

The CDR3 bases are TGTGCCTCGTCGAGGGGGGGGAACACCGGGGAGCTGTTTTTT. Its protein is CASSRGGNTGELFF. The V call is TRBV13, the J call TRBJ2-2; D possibly corresponds to TRBD2 (7 bases). Germline V gene lookup returns CDR1 PRHDT and CDR2 FYEKMQ (reference sequence). V lost 11 bases, J lost 1 base, and 14 bases lay in between. The CDR3 loop spans 14 amino acids.

The V and J genes are TRBV18 and TRBJ2-5, with TRBD2 as a possible D gene (5 bases). Per the germline V gene, CDR1 is KGHSH and CDR2 is LQKENI. Trimming stripped 4 bases from V and 1 base from J, with 10 bases between. The CDR3 length is 14 residues. The CDR3, as DNA: TGTGCCAGCTCACGGAGCGGAGCCCAAGAGACCCAGTACTTC. Translating it yields CASSRSGAQETQYF.

The CDR3 loop is CATSDGQGVNTEAFF. The CDR3 coding sequence is TGTGCCACCAGTGATGGGCAGGGGGTGAACACTGAAGCTTTCTTT. J is TRBJ1-1 and V is TRBV24-1, with 7 bases lining up with TRBD1. CDR1 and CDR2 (germline): KGHDR, SFDVKD. J was trimmed by 0 bases and V by 3 bases; bases with no gene match: 3. There are 15 residues in the CDR3.

The DNA for the CDR3 is TGCGCCAGCAGCCAAAACAGGGCTTCGAATTCACCCCTCCACTTT. Translated: CASSQNRASNSPLHF. This sequence joins TRBV4-1 and TRBJ1-6; maybe TRBD1 (6 bases). Between the trimmed V and J ends, which lost 2 bases and 7 bases, there was a span of 12 bases. The germline V gene encodes CDR1 MGHRA and CDR2 YSYEKL. The CDR3 is made up of 15 amino acids.

The chain uses TRBV6-5 and TRBJ2-1, with TRBD2 matching over 10 bases. Germline CDR1 and CDR2: MNHEY and SVGAGI. This CDR3 has 16 residues. Unmatched junction bases numbered 3, after V lost 0 bases and J lost 4 bases. The CDR3, as DNA: TGTGCCAGCAGTTACTCGGGACTAGCGTCTTACAATGAGCAGTTCTTC. This codes for CASSYSGLASYNEQFF.

The rearrangement uses TRBV3-1 (or the pseudogene TRBV3-2) and TRBJ1-2, with D perhaps matching TRBD1 (6 bases). The CDR3 runs 13 residues. CDR1 is LGHDT and CDR2 is YNNKEL in the germline V gene (reference sequence). Deletions cut 4 bases from V and 4 bases from J, with 10 bases between. The chain's CDR3 is CASSLKDSYGYTF. The DNA of the CDR3 is TGTGCCAGCAGCCTTAAGGACAGCTATGGCTACACCTTC.

This clone has just one count. The chain recombines TRBV7-9 with TRBJ1-2; no clear D gene. Per the germline V gene, CDR1 is SEHNR and CDR2 is FQNEAQ (reference sequence). The CDR3 covers 13 residues. Trimming took 5 bases from V and 6 from J, leaving 13 bases between them. Written as DNA, the CDR3 is TGTGCCAGCAGCCCTAGGCAGCTAGATGGCTACACCTTC. It codes for CASSPRQLDGYTF.

This clone was detected once. V and J are TRBV3-1 (or the pseudogene TRBV3-2) and TRBJ1-1; unclear D gene. CDR3 length equals 13 residues. Germline CDR1 and CDR2: LGHDT and YNNKEL (reference sequence). Trimming removed 4 bases from V and 0 bases from J, with 6 bases in between. The DNA of the CDR3 is TGTGCCAGCAGCCCCCAGATGAACACTGAAGCTTTCTTT. Amino acids: CASSPQMNTEAFF.

J is TRBJ2-2 and V is TRBV4-1; tentatively, D is TRBD1 (6 bases). Trimming left V 1 base short and J 6 bases short, with 18 bases between. CDR3 length equals 17 residues. Germline lookup yields CDR1 MGHRA and CDR2 YSYEKL. CDR3 residues: CASSQVTGIIRAGELFF. CDR3 DNA: TGCGCCAGCAGCCAAGTAACAGGGATAATTAGGGCCGGGGAGCTGTTTTTT.

The J gene is TRBJ2-5, the V gene TRBV5-1; 7 bases are shared with TRBD2. The germline CDR1 and CDR2 sequences are SGHRS and YFSETQ. The CDR3 totals 14 residues. V lost 0 bases and J lost 5; bases outside the gene matches: 4. The CDR3 DNA follows: TGCGCCAGCAGCTTGGGGGAGGGATTGGAGACCCAGTACTTC. Its protein is CASSLGEGLETQYF.

CDR3 in amino acids: CASSMWGPGQPQHF. CDR3 coding DNA: TGTGCCAGTAGTATGTGGGGGCCGGGTCAGCCCCAGCATTTT. The rearrangement joins TRBV19 to TRBJ1-5; a weak D match, TRBD1 (6 bases). The ends were cut back, 3 bases at V and 6 bases at J, with 12 bases in the middle. The germline V gene has CDR1 LNHDA and CDR2 SQIVND (reference sequence). This CDR3 contains 14 residues.

V and J are TRBV18 and TRBJ1-4; 8 nucleotides align to TRBD1. Germline V gene sequence: CDR1 KGHSH, CDR2 LQKENI. The CDR3 has 15 residues. J was trimmed by 3 bases and V by 3 bases; bases with no gene match: 3. CDR3 residues: CASSPQGQANEKLFF. The CDR3 DNA is TGTGCCAGCTCACCCCAGGGACAGGCTAATGAAAAACTGTTTTTT.

J is TRBJ2-1 and V is TRBV21-1; no DNA check was done on the table's D call, TRBD1. TRBV21-1 is deemed a pseudogene. This CDR3 has 16 residues. The CDR3 spells CASGGTGISSYNEQFF. Written as DNA, the CDR3 is TGTGCCAGCGGGGGCACAGGAATAAGCTCCTACAATGAGCAGTTCTTC.

As regards this clone: Additional DNA sequences in this sample encode the identical CDR3. The chain links TRBV11-3 to TRBJ2-7; 7 bases align to TRBD1. V trimming: 5 bases; J trimming: 3 bases; junction bases outside the gene matches: 7. CDR1 is SGHNT, CDR2 YENEEA, per germline. The CDR3 consists of 14 residues. The CDR3 nucleotides read TGTGCCAGCAGCCCAGAGGGGGCTAGCTACGAGCAGTACTTC. Amino acids: CASSPEGASYEQYF.

The J gene is TRBJ2-7, the V gene TRBV7-9; the D gene is possibly TRBD1 (5 bases). Germline CDR1 reads SEHNR; CDR2 reads FQNEAQ (reference sequence). Trimming shortened V by 1 base and J by 3 bases, and 13 bases separated the two germline ends. This CDR3 has 15 amino acids. CDR3 in amino acids: CASSLGGGIDYEQYF. The CDR3 DNA is TGTGCCAGCAGCTTAGGGGGCGGAATTGACTACGAGCAGTACTTC.

V and J are TRBV6-6 and TRBJ1-1; 7 nucleotides agree with TRBD1. From germline, CDR1 is MNHNY and CDR2 SVGAGI (reference sequence). The ends lost 5 bases at V and 3 bases at J; junction bases unmatched: 6. The CDR3 totals 14 residues. CDR3 protein: CASSRQGMDTEAFF. The DNA of the CDR3 is TGTGCCAGCAGTCGACAGGGAATGGACACTGAAGCTTTCTTT.